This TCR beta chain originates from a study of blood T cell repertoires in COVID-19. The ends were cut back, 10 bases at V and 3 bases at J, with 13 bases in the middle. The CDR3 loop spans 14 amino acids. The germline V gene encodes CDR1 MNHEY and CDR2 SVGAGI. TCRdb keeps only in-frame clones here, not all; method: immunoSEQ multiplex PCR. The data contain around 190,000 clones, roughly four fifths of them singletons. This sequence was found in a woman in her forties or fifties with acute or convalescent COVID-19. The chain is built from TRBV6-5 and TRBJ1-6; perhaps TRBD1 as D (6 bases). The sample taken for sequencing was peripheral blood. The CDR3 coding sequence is TGTGCCACAGGGACAACTAACTATAATTCACCCCTCCACTTT. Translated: CATGTTNYNSPLHF.